What follows are 15 T cell receptor beta chains derived from one specimen sequenced in a study of CD8 T cells in Susac syndrome. Random-hexamer reverse transcription was applied to roughly 0.45 to 1 ug RNA. TCRdb independently ran MiXCR on the immunoSEQ multiplex PCR reads; one entry per CDR3 protein. The data contain about 140,000 distinct CDR3 sequences, approximately 95% of them singletons. The sample consisted of CD4+ T cells from PBMCs. These TCRs come from a human donor with Susac syndrome.

This rearrangement joins TRBV21-1 to TRBJ2-1. TRBV21-1 constitutes a pseudogene. The CDR3 runs 13 residues. CDR3 amino acids: CASSWSHADEQFF. The CDR3 DNA reads TGTGCCAGCTCGTGGTCGCATGCCGATGAGCAGTTCTTC.

This chain joins TRBV15 and TRBJ2-7, with no clear D. Deletions cut 3 bases from V and 5 bases from J, with 11 bases between. This CDR3 contains 13 residues. CDR1 is LNHNV, CDR2 YYDKDF, per germline (reference sequence). CDR3 nucleotide sequence: TGTGCCACCAGCAGCGACTGGACGAACGAGCAGTACTTC. It yields the protein CATSSDWTNEQYF. The full variable domain, its missing parts supplied by reference TRBV15 and TRBJ2-7, is DAMVIQNPRYQVTQFGKPVTLSCSQTLNHNVMYWYQQKSSQAPKLLFHYYDKDFNNEADTPDNFQSRRPNTSFCFLDIRSPGLGDTAMYLCATSSDWTNEQYFGPGTRLTVT.

The chain joins TRBV6-5 to TRBJ2-7; possibly TRBD1 or TRBD2 for D (5 bases each). V lost 6 bases and J lost 6, with 12 bases in between. This CDR3 is 12 amino acids long. From germline, CDR1 is MNHEY and CDR2 SVGAGI. The CDR3 reads CASSPGRAEQYF. In nucleotides, the CDR3 is TGTGCCAGCAGCCCGGGACGTGCCGAGCAGTACTTC.

The chain's CDR3 is CASSSTGSSYEQYF. In nucleotides, the CDR3 is TGTGCCAGCAGTTCAACAGGGAGCTCCTACGAGCAGTACTTC. The rearrangement links TRBV28 to TRBJ2-7; maybe TRBD1 (6 bases). CDR1 is MDHEN and CDR2 is SYDVKM in the germline V gene. The CDR3 extends over 14 amino acids. Trimming cost V 4 bases and J 0 bases, with 10 bases left between them.

The chain couples TRBV29-1 to TRBJ2-3; TRBD1 matches 11 bases. The length of the CDR3 is 14 residues. V was clipped by 6 bases and J by 3 bases; unmatched bases: 5. Germline-derived CDR1 and CDR2 are SQVTM and ANQGSEA. CDR3 coding DNA: TGCAGCGTGGGGGACAGGGGGAGAACAGATACGCAGTATTTT. It yields the protein CSVGDRGRTDTQYF.

This clonotype was observed once. This chain uses TRBV12-3 or TRBV12-4 with TRBJ2-2, with a tentative D call TRBD1 (5 bases). The germline V and J ends were trimmed by 6 bases and 6 bases, with 11 bases remaining between them. The CDR3 covers 13 residues. CDR3 residues: CASSLPGSGELFF. In DNA form, the CDR3 reads TGTGCCAGCAGCCTTCCAGGGTCCGGGGAGCTGTTTTTT.

This rearrangement joins TRBV9 to TRBJ1-1; 9 positions agree with TRBD1. CDR3 size: 15 residues. Germline CDR1 and CDR2: SGDLS and YYNGEE. Trimming at V came to 7 bases and at J to 1 base, leaving 8 bases not matched to a gene. The CDR3: CASGRTGAANTEAFF. The CDR3 DNA is TGTGCCAGCGGGCGGACAGGGGCCGCGAACACTGAAGCTTTCTTT.

The chain links TRBV27 to TRBJ1-5; 7 bases agree with TRBD1. V shed 4 bases and J 3 bases; nucleotides not matched to a gene: 6. The CDR3 length is 15 residues. CDR1 is MNHEY and CDR2 is SMNVEV in the germline V gene (reference sequence). CDR3 DNA: TGTGCCAGCAGTTCGTCCGGGACAGTCAATCAGCCCCAGCATTTT. Amino acids: CASSSSGTVNQPQHF.

The rearrangement links TRBV18 to TRBJ1-2, with D tentatively TRBD1 (5 bases). CDR3 length: 11 residues. The germline V gene encodes CDR1 KGHSH and CDR2 LQKENI. V gave up 4 bases and J gave up 8 bases, with 8 bases separating them. The CDR3 region is CASSQGSGYTF. The DNA of the CDR3 is TGTGCCAGCTCACAGGGGAGCGGCTACACCTTC.

V and J are TRBV30 and TRBJ1-5, with TRBD1 identical over 7 bases. With 2 bases clipped from V and 9 bases from J, the junction kept 7 bases outside the gene matches. Per germline, CDR1 GTSNPN and CDR2 SVGIG (reference sequence). The CDR3 length is 13 residues. The CDR3: CAWSLRGRGPQHF. CDR3 in DNA: TGTGCCTGGAGTCTAAGGGGGCGCGGGCCCCAGCATTTT.

A single count supports this clonotype. The chain is built from TRBV7-2 and TRBJ2-1; tentative D call: TRBD1 (6 bases). Germline lookup yields CDR1 SGHTA and CDR2 FQGNSA. The CDR3 sequence is 15 residues long. With 5 bases removed from V and 4 bases from J, the gap between germline ends came to 15 bases. CDR3 in DNA: TGTGCCAGCAGCCCCCGCAGGGACACGTACAATGAGCAGTTCTTC. Translating gives CASSPRRDTYNEQFF.

The chain joins TRBV6-5 to TRBJ1-2, with D hard to call. Between the trimmed V and J ends, which lost 5 bases and 1 base, there was a span of 8 bases. CDR3 size: 13 residues. Per the germline V gene, CDR1 is MNHEY and CDR2 is SVGAGI. CDR3 in amino acids: CASSEDGNYGYTF. CDR3 sequence (DNA): TGTGCCAGCAGTGAGGACGGTAACTATGGCTACACCTTC.

DNA for the CDR3: TGTGCCAGCAGTTTGTCGTACGAGCAGTACTTC. It codes for CASSLSYEQYF. The chain links TRBV7-2 to TRBJ2-7; D is unclear. This CDR3 contains 11 residues. V lost 6 bases, J lost 4 bases, and 7 bases lay in between. Germline values: CDR1 SGHTA, CDR2 FQGNSA. The whole variable domain, remainder taken from reference TRBV7-2 and TRBJ2-7, is GAGVSQSPSNKVTEKGKDVELRCDPISGHTALYWYRQSLGQGLEFLIYFQGNSAPDKSGLPSDRFSAERTGGSVSTLTIQRTQQEDSAVYLCASSLSYEQYFGPGTRLTVT.

The chain employs TRBV30 and TRBJ2-7; 7 nucleotides match TRBD1. Per germline, CDR1 GTSNPN and CDR2 SVGIG (reference sequence). The CDR3 loop spans 12 amino acids. V lost 5 bases and J lost 5; bases outside the gene matches: 6. This CDR3 is CAWSNRGHEQYF. CDR3 in DNA: TGTGCCTGGTCGAACAGGGGCCACGAGCAGTACTTC.

The chain has TRBV11-2 and TRBJ2-5; the D gene is possibly TRBD1 (6 bases). The CDR3 has 14 amino acids. Germline assignment: CDR1 SGHAT and CDR2 FQNNGV. The V gene lost 2 bases and the J gene lost 1 base, with 8 bases spanning the gap. CDR3 DNA: TGTGCCAGCAGCTTAAACAGGGTCCAAGAGACCCAGTACTTC. The encoded protein is CASSLNRVQETQYF.